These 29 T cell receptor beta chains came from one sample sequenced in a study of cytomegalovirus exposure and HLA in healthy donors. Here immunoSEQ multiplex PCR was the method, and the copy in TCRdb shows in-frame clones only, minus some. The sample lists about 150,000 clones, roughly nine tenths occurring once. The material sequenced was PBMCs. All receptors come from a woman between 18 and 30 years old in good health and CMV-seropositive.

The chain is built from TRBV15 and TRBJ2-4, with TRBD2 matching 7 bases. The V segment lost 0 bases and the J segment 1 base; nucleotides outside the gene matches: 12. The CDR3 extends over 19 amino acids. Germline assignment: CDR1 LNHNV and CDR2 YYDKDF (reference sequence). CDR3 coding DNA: TGTGCCACCAGCAGAGAAGGGAGCGGGATGGTCACGGCCAAAAACATTCAGTACTTC. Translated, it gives CATSREGSGMVTAKNIQYF.

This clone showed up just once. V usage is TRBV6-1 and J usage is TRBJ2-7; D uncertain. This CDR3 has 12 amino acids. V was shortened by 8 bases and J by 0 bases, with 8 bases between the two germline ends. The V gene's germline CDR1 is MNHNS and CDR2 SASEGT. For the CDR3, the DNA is TGTGCCAGCTCGAGAAGCTCCTACGAGCAGTACTTC. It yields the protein CASSRSSYEQYF.

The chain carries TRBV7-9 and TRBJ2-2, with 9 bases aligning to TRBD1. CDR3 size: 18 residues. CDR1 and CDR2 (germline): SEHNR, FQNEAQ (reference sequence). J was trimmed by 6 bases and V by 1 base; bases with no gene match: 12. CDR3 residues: CASSLEGPGQGISGELFF. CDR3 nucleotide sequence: TGTGCCAGCAGCTTAGAGGGACCGGGACAGGGAATCTCCGGGGAGCTGTTTTTT.

The CDR3 reads CASSQVWKLEHRSLYGYTF. CDR3 in DNA: TGCGCCAGCAGCCAAGTCTGGAAGTTGGAGCACCGGTCCCTTTATGGCTACACCTTC. This chain links TRBV4-1 with TRBJ1-2; D unresolved. The CDR3 contains 19 residues. Germline CDR1 is MGHRA and CDR2 is YSYEKL. V was trimmed by 1 base and J by 5 bases, leaving 26 bases between them.

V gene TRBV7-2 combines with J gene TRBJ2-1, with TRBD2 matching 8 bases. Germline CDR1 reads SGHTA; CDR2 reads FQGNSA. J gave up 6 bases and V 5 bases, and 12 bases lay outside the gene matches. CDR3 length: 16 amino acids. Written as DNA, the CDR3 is TGTGCCAGCAGCCCCAGGGTAGCGGGATGGGTCAATGAGCAGTTCTTC. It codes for CASSPRVAGWVNEQFF.

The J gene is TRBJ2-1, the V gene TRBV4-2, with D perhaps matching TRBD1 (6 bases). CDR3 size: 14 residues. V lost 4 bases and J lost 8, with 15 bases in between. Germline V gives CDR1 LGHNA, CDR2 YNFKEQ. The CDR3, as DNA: TGTGCCAGCAGCCCATATGGGGGCCGGGATGAGCAGTTCTTC. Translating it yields CASSPYGGRDEQFF.

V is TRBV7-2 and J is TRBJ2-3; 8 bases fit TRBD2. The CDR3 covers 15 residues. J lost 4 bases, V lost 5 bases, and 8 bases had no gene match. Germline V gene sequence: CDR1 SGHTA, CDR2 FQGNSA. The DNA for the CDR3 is TGTGCCAGCAGCGTGGGGGCGGGAGGCCCAGATACGCAGTATTTT. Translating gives CASSVGAGGPDTQYF. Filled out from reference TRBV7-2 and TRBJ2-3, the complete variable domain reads GAGVSQSPSNKVTEKGKDVELRCDPISGHTALYWYRQSLGQGLEFLIYFQGNSAPDKSGLPSDRFSAERTGGSVSTLTIQRTQQEDSAVYLCASSVGAGGPDTQYFGPGTRLTVL.

The CDR3 nucleotides are TGCGCCAGCAGCTCCGGGACAGGGGTTGGGGCCAACGTCCTGACTTTC. Translating it yields CASSSGTGVGANVLTF. The J gene is TRBJ2-6, the V gene TRBV5-1, with 10 bases lining up with TRBD1. The CDR3 runs to 16 residues. The V segment lost 3 bases and the J segment 3 bases; nucleotides outside the gene matches: 3. Per the germline V gene, CDR1 is SGHRS and CDR2 is YFSETQ.

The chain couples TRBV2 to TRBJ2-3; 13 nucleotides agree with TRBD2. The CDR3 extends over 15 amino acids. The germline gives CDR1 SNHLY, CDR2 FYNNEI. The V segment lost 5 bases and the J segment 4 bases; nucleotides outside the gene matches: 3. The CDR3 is CASSRLAGGPDTQYF. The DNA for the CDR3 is TGTGCCAGCAGTAGACTAGCGGGAGGCCCAGATACGCAGTATTTT. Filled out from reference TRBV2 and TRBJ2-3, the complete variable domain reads EPEVTQTPSHQVTQMGQEVILRCVPISNHLYFYWYRQILGQKVEFLVSFYNNEISEKSEIFDDQFSVERPDGSNFTLKIRSTKLEDSAMYFCASSRLAGGPDTQYFGPGTRLTVL.

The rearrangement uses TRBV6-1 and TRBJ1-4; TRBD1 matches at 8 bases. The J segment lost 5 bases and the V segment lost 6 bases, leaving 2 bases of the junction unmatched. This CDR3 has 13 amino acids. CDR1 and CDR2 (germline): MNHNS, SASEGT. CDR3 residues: CASRDRVNEKLFF. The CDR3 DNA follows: TGTGCCAGCAGGGACAGGGTAAATGAAAAACTGTTTTTT.

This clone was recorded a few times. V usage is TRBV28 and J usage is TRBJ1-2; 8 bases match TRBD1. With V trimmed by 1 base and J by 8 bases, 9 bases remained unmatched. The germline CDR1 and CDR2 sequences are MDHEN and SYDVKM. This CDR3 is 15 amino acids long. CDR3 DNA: TGTGCCAGCAGTTTATCCCCGGACAGGGTGAGAGGCTACACCTTC. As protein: CASSLSPDRVRGYTF.

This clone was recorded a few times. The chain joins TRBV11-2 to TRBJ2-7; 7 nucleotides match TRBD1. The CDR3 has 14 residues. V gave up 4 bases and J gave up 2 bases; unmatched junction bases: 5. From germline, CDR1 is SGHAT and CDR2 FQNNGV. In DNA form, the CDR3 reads TGTGCCAGCAGCTACAGGGGTTCCACCTACGAGCAGTACTTC. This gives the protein CASSYRGSTYEQYF.

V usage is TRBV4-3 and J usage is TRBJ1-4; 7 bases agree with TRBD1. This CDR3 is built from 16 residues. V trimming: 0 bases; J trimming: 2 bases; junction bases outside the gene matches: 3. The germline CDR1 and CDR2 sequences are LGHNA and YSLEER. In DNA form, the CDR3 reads TGCGCCAGCAGCCAAGATCGAGGGGGCACTAATGAAAAACTGTTTTTT. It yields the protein CASSQDRGGTNEKLFF.

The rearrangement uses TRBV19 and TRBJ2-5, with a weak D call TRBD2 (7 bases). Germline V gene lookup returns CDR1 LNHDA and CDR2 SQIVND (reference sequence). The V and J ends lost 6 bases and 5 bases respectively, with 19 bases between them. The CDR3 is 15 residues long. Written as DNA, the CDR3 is TGTGCCAGTAGAGGGGGACTACCCAGCTTGGAGACCCAGTACTTC. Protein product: CASRGGLPSLETQYF.

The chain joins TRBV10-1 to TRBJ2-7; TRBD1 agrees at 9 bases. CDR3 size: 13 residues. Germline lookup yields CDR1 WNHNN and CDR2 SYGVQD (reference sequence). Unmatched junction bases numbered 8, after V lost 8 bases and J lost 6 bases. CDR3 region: CASGPGTGFEQYF. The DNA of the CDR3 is TGCGCCAGCGGTCCCGGGACAGGGTTCGAGCAGTACTTC.

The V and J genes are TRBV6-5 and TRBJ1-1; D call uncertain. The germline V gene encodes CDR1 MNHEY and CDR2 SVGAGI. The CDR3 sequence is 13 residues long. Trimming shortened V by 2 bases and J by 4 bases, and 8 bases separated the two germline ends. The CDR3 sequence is CASSYQRGTEAFF. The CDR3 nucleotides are TGTGCCAGCAGTTACCAACGAGGCACTGAAGCTTTCTTT.

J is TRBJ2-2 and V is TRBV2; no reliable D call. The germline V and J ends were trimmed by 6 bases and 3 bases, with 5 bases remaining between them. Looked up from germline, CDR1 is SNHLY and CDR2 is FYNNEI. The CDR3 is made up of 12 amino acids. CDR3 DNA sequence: TGTGCCAGCAGATTATACACCGGGGAGCTGTTTTTT. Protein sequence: CASRLYTGELFF.

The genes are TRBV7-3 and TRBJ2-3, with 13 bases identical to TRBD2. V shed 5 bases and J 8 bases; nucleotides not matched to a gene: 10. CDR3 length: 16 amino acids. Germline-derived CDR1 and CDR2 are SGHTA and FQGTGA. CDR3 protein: CASSPKPGLAGATQYF. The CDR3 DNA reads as TGTGCCAGCAGCCCCAAACCTGGACTAGCGGGAGCTACGCAGTATTTT.

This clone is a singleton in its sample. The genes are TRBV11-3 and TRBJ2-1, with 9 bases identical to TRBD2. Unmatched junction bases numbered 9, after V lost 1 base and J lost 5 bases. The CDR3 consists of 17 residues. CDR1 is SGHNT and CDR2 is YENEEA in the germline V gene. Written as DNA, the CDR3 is TGTGCCAGCAGCTTAGCGTGGTCGGGGACTAGCCACAATGAGCAGTTCTTC. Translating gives CASSLAWSGTSHNEQFF. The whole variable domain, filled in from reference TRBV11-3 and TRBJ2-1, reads EAGVVQSPRYKIIEKKQPVAFWCNPISGHNTLYWYLQNLGQGPELLIRYENEEAVDDSQLPKDRFSAERLKGVDSTLKIQPAELGDSAVYLCASSLAWSGTSHNEQFFGPGTRLTVL.

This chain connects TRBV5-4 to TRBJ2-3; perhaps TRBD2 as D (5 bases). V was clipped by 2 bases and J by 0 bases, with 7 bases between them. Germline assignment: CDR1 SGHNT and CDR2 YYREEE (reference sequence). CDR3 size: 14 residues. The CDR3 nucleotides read TGTGCCAGCAGCTTCCCTAGCAGCACAGATACGCAGTATTTT. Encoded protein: CASSFPSSTDTQYF.

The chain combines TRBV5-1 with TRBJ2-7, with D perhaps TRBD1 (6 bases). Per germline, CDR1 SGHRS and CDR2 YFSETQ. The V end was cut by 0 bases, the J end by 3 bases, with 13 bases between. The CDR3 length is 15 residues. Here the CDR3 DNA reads TGCGCCAGCAGCTTGGGATCCAGGGACAACTACGAGCAGTACTTC. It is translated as CASSLGSRDNYEQYF. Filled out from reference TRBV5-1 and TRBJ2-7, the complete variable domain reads KAGVTQTPRYLIKTRGQQVTLSCSPISGHRSVSWYQQTPGQGLQFLFEYFSETQRNKGNFPGRFSGRQFSNSRSEMNVSTLELGDSALYLCASSLGSRDNYEQYFGPGTRLTVT.

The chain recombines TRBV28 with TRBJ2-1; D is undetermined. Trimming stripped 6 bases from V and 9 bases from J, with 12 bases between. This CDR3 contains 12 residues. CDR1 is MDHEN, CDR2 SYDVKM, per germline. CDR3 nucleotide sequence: TGTGCCAGCAGACTCGCGAGTTTTGAGCAGTTCTTC. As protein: CASRLASFEQFF. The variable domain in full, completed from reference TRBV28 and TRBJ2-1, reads DVKVTQSSRYLVKRTGEKVFLECVQDMDHENMFWYRQDPGLGLRLIYFSYDVKMKEKGDIPEGYSVSREKKERFSLILESASTNQTSMYLCASRLASFEQFFGPGTRLTVL.

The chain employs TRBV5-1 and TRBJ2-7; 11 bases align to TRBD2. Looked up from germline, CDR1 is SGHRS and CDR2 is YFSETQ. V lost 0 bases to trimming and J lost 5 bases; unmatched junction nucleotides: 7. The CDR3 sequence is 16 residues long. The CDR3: CASSLAGTSGSNEQYF. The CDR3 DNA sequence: TGCGCCAGCAGCTTGGCCGGCACTAGCGGGAGCAACGAGCAGTACTTC.

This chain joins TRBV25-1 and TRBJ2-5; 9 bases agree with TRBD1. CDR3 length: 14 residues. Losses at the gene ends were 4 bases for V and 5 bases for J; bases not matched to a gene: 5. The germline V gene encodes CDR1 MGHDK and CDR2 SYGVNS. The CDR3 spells CASSVTGGRETQYF. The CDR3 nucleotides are TGTGCCAGCAGTGTGACAGGGGGTAGGGAGACCCAGTACTTC.

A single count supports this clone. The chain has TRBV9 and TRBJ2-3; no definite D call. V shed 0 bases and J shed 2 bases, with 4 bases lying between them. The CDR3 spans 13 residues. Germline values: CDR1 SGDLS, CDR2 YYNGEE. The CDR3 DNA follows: TGTGCCAGCAGCGTAGGGGCCACAGATACGCAGTATTTT. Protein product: CASSVGATDTQYF.

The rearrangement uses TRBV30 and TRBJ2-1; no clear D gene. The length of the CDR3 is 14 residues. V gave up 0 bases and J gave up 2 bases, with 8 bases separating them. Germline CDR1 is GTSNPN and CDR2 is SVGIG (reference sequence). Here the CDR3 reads CAWSVGEAYNEQFF. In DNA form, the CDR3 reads TGTGCCTGGAGTGTTGGAGAGGCCTACAATGAGCAGTTCTTC. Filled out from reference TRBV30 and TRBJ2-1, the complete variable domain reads SQTIHQWPATLVQPVGSPLSLECTVEGTSNPNLYWYRQAAGRGLQLLFYSVGIGQISSEVPQNLSASRPQDRQFILSSKKLLLSDSGFYLCAWSVGEAYNEQFFGPGTRLTVL.

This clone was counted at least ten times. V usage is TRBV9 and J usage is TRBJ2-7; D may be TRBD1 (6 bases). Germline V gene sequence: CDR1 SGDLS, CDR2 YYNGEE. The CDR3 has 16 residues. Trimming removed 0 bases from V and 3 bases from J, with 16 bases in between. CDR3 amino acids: CASSVDGTQSYYEQYF. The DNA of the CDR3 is TGTGCCAGCAGCGTAGACGGGACACAATCCTACTACGAGCAGTACTTC.

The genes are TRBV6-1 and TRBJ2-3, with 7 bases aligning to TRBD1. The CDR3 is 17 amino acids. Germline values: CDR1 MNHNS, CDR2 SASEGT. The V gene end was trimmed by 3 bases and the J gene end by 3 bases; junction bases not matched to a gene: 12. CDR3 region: CASSEKAGGYGTDTQYF. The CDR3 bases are TGTGCCAGCAGTGAGAAGGCAGGGGGATATGGAACAGATACGCAGTATTTT.

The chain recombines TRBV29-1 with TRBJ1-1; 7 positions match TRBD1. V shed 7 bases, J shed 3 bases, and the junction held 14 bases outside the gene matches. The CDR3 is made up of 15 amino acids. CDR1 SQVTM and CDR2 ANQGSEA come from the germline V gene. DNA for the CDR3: TGCAGCGGCACAAAGACAGGGTATAAGGACACTGAAGCTTTCTTT. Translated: CSGTKTGYKDTEAFF.